The 32 T cell receptor beta chains given below trace back to one sample, sequenced in a study of early T cells in non-severe SARS-CoV-2 infection. MiXCR, run by TCRdb on the 5' RACE reads, gives a single entry per CDR3 protein. Of around 70,000 distinct CDR3 sequences listed, around 12% are singletons. The sequenced sample consisted of whole blood. All receptors come from an adult who was a healthcare worker with PCR-confirmed SARS-CoV-2 infection or an uninfected control (not recorded which).

This clonotype was recorded at least ten times. The genes are TRBV29-1 and TRBJ1-4; no reliable D call. Germline V gene data show CDR1 as SQVTM and CDR2 as ANQGSEA. The CDR3 consists of 13 residues. V was pared by 4 bases and J by 1 base, with 7 bases between. DNA for the CDR3: TGCAGCGTTGGAGGGCAAACTAATGAAAAACTGTTTTTT. The encoded protein is CSVGGQTNEKLFF.

Remarks on this clonotype: This may be a read error, as it is one base from a much larger clone. The chain carries TRBV6-5 and TRBJ2-1, with D unresolved. Deletions cut 3 bases from V and 7 bases from J, with 16 bases between. This CDR3 spans 15 amino acids. The germline V gene encodes CDR1 MNHEY and CDR2 SVGAGI. The CDR3 DNA follows: TGTGCCAGCAGTTATAGTCGGCACGCCCCAAATGAGCAGTTCTTC. Translated, it gives CASSYSRHAPNEQFF.

The chain links TRBV7-9 to TRBJ2-2; the D gene is possibly TRBD2 (6 bases). The CDR3 is made up of 15 amino acids. In germline, CDR1 is SEHNR, CDR2 FQNEAQ (reference sequence). Deletions cut 3 bases from V and 0 bases from J, with 8 bases between. Here the CDR3 DNA reads TGTGCCAGCAGCTTGGGGAGGACGAACACCGGGGAGCTGTTTTTT. Translating it yields CASSLGRTNTGELFF.

This chain joins TRBV6-5 and TRBJ2-7; 11 bases map to TRBD2. CDR1 and CDR2 from the germline V gene are MNHEY and SVGAGI. Trimming took 5 bases from V and 3 from J; bases not matched to a gene: 6. CDR3 length: 15 amino acids. The CDR3 coding sequence is TGTGCCAGCAGTCGAACCGGGACTAGCGGCTACGAGCAGTACTTC. Its translation: CASSRTGTSGYEQYF.

CDR3 nucleotides: TGTGCCAGCAGCCAGCTGGGACAGGGGGCGAATTCACCCCTCCACTTT. This translates into CASSQLGQGANSPLHF. The genes are TRBV7-6 and TRBJ1-6; 12 bases line up with TRBD1. The CDR3 totals 16 residues. CDR1 and CDR2 (germline): SGHVS, FNYEAQ. V was pared by 5 bases and J by 7 bases, with 6 bases of the junction left unmatched. Variable domain in full (rest from reference TRBV7-6 and TRBJ1-6): GAGVSQSPRYKVTKRGQDVALRCDPISGHVSLYWYRQALGQGPEFLTYFNYEAQQDKSGLPNDRFSAERPEGSISTLTIQRTEQRDSAMYRCASSQLGQGANSPLHFGNGTRLTVT.

This clonotype came up many times. The chain employs TRBV2 and TRBJ2-1, with a weak D call TRBD1 (6 bases). Trimming pared 10 bases from V and 9 bases from J, leaving 13 bases between. The CDR3 is 11 residues long. Per germline, CDR1 SNHLY and CDR2 FYNNEI. CDR3 sequence reads: CAISWDTEQFF. CDR3 DNA: TGTGCCATCTCATGGGACACTGAGCAGTTCTTC.

The V and J genes are TRBV19 and TRBJ1-5; the D is unclear. The germline gives CDR1 LNHDA, CDR2 SQIVND (reference sequence). CDR3 length equals 15 residues. V was pared by 2 bases and J by 3 bases, with 11 bases between. The CDR3 DNA follows: TGTGCCAGTAGTATAATGAAGGGTATCAATCAGCCCCAGCATTTT. This codes for CASSIMKGINQPQHF.

This clonotype was recorded at least ten times. V is TRBV29-1 and J is TRBJ2-5; D is perhaps TRBD1 or TRBD2 (6 bases each). The V end was cut by 5 bases, the J end by 11 bases, with 24 bases between. The germline CDR1 and CDR2 sequences are SQVTM and ANQGSEA. CDR3 size: 14 residues. CDR3: CSVSSGGRGVTQYF. The CDR3 DNA reads as TGCAGCGTTTCATCCGGGGGCAGGGGAGTAACTCAGTACTTC.

Only a few counts were recorded for this clonotype. The chain joins TRBV6-1 to TRBJ2-7; D is perhaps TRBD1 (7 bases). Germline CDR1 reads MNHNS; CDR2 reads SASEGT. Trimming removed 5 bases at V and 5 bases at J, with 16 bases between. CDR3 size: 14 residues. The CDR3 sequence: CASSRTFRGDEQYF. In DNA, the CDR3 is TGTGCCAGCAGTCGGACCTTCAGGGGGGACGAGCAGTACTTC.

This clonotype was detected ten times or more. The J gene is TRBJ1-1, the V gene TRBV19; D is perhaps TRBD1 (6 bases). This CDR3 is built from 14 residues. Trimming left V 3 bases short and J 6 bases short, with 14 bases between. From germline, CDR1 is LNHDA and CDR2 SQIVND (reference sequence). The CDR3 is CASSIRAGVPEAFF. The CDR3 DNA sequence: TGTGCCAGTAGTATTCGGGCAGGGGTTCCTGAAGCTTTCTTT.

This clonotype was observed many times. The chain uses TRBV2 and TRBJ2-7, with 8 bases fitting TRBD1. CDR1 is SNHLY and CDR2 is FYNNEI in the germline V gene. Trimming took 6 bases from V and 7 from J; bases not matched to a gene: 8. This CDR3 region has 13 residues. DNA for the CDR3: TGTGCCAGCAGGGACAGGGTTTTGGGAGAGCAGTACTTC. This translates into CASRDRVLGEQYF.

This clonotype has a count of ten or more. The V and J genes are TRBV2 and TRBJ2-5, with TRBD1 as a possible D gene (6 bases). Trimming cost V 7 bases and J 2 bases, with 23 bases left between them. The CDR3 extends over 17 amino acids. In germline, CDR1 is SNHLY, CDR2 FYNNEI. DNA of the CDR3: TGTGCCAGCACTTGGGACACCTATCGAGAGGGTCAAGAGACCCAGTACTTC. This gives the protein CASTWDTYREGQETQYF.

This clonotype was detected many times. V and J are TRBV11-3 and TRBJ2-4; 8 bases line up with TRBD2. J lost 0 bases, V lost 3 bases, and 1 base had no gene match. The germline V gene has CDR1 SGHNT and CDR2 YENEEA. The CDR3 covers 15 residues. Written as DNA, the CDR3 is TGTGCCAGCAGCTTTCTAGCGGGAGCCAAAAACATTCAGTACTTC. Translation: CASSFLAGAKNIQYF.

This rearrangement joins TRBV27 to TRBJ2-1; TRBD1 might be the D (5 bases). The germline V gene has CDR1 MNHEY and CDR2 SMNVEV (reference sequence). Trimming shortened V by 5 bases and J by 7 bases, and 15 bases separated the two germline ends. This CDR3 has 14 residues. The CDR3 DNA is TGTGCCAGCAGTACGCCGGCAGGGCGGAATGAGCAGTTCTTC. Its translation is CASSTPAGRNEQFF.

A few counts support this clonotype. This chain links TRBV7-9 with TRBJ2-5, with a possible D match to TRBD1 (6 bases). Germline V gene data show CDR1 as SEHNR and CDR2 as FQNEAQ (reference sequence). The CDR3 is 16 residues long. V shed 5 bases and J shed 3 bases, with 19 bases lying between them. CDR3 sequence: CASSRSGTYVKETQYF. The CDR3 DNA reads as TGTGCCAGCAGCCGCTCCGGGACATACGTAAAAGAGACCCAGTACTTC.

This clonotype was recorded many times. This chain links TRBV19 with TRBJ1-5; D not resolved. The CDR3 has 15 residues. V gave up 3 bases and J gave up 0 bases, with 9 bases separating them. Germline V gene data show CDR1 as LNHDA and CDR2 as SQIVND (reference sequence). The CDR3 sequence is CASSIYSDSNQPQHF. DNA of the CDR3: TGTGCCAGTAGTATTTACAGCGATAGCAATCAGCCCCAGCATTTT.

This chain links TRBV7-9 with TRBJ2-6; 9 bases match TRBD1. The CDR3 contains 18 residues. The germline V gene encodes CDR1 SEHNR and CDR2 FQNEAQ (reference sequence). The trim removed 4 bases at V and 3 bases at J, leaving 10 bases unmatched. CDR3 bases: TGTGCCAGCAGCTACCACACAGGGGGCACGTTTGGGGCCAACGTCCTGACTTTC. Its translation is CASSYHTGGTFGANVLTF.

This clonotype was counted at least ten times. The chain combines TRBV7-9 with TRBJ2-1; TRBD2 matches 11 bases. There are 17 residues in the CDR3. V was pared by 1 base and J by 3 bases, with 5 bases of the junction left unmatched. Germline V gives CDR1 SEHNR, CDR2 FQNEAQ (reference sequence). The CDR3 DNA reads as TGTGCCAGCAGCTTAGTGGGACTAGCGGAGGTCTACAATGAGCAGTTCTTC. Its translation: CASSLVGLAEVYNEQFF.

V is TRBV30 and J is TRBJ2-2, with 8 positions matching TRBD2. The length of the CDR3 is 15 residues. Unmatched junction bases numbered 7, after V lost 0 bases and J lost 7 bases. The germline gives CDR1 GTSNPN, CDR2 SVGIG (reference sequence). CDR3 nucleotide sequence: TGTGCCTGGAGTGTTGCGGGGGGTTTAAACGGGGAGCTGTTTTTT. Translated: CAWSVAGGLNGELFF. The variable domain in full, completed from reference TRBV30 and TRBJ2-2, reads SQTIHQWPATLVQPVGSPLSLECTVEGTSNPNLYWYRQAAGRGLQLLFYSVGIGQISSEVPQNLSASRPQDRQFILSSKKLLLSDSGFYLCAWSVAGGLNGELFFGEGSRLTVL.

This clonotype occurred many times. This chain joins TRBV6-5 and TRBJ2-3, with D uncertain. Trimming removed 5 bases at V and 6 bases at J, with 6 bases between. CDR1 MNHEY and CDR2 SVGAGI come from the germline V gene. The CDR3 has 11 amino acids. The CDR3 spells CASSLGDTQYF. CDR3 DNA sequence: TGTGCCAGCAGTCTGGGGGATACGCAGTATTTT.

The chain combines TRBV3-1 with TRBJ2-5; D is tentatively TRBD1 or TRBD2 (5 bases each). The germline V gene has CDR1 LGHDT and CDR2 YNNKEL (reference sequence). The V gene lost 4 bases and the J gene lost 4 bases, with 16 bases spanning the gap. CDR3 length: 15 residues. CDR3: CASSRIRAGGETQYF. CDR3 DNA: TGTGCCAGCAGCCGAATCAGGGCGGGCGGAGAGACCCAGTACTTC.

This clonotype showed up just a few times. The V and J genes are TRBV27 and TRBJ2-7; 8 nucleotides align to TRBD1. The germline V gene has CDR1 MNHEY and CDR2 SMNVEV (reference sequence). There are 14 residues in the CDR3. The V and J ends lost 4 bases and 2 bases, in that order; junction bases with no gene match: 4. CDR3 residues: CASSSGQDPYEQYF. DNA for the CDR3: TGTGCCAGCAGTTCGGGACAGGACCCCTACGAGCAGTACTTC.

In its sample, this clonotype was seen many times. The chain recombines TRBV20-1 with TRBJ2-1; tentatively, D is TRBD2 (6 bases). Trimming left V 5 bases short and J 9 bases short, with 20 bases between. The CDR3 contains 14 residues. CDR1 is DFQATT, CDR2 SNEGSKA, per germline (reference sequence). The CDR3 is CSAFSGTPVSEQFF. CDR3 DNA sequence: TGCAGTGCTTTCTCCGGGACTCCTGTATCTGAGCAGTTCTTC.

V usage is TRBV28 and J usage is TRBJ1-4; D unresolved. V gave up 7 bases and J gave up 7 bases, with 16 bases separating them. Germline V lookup: CDR1 MDHEN, CDR2 SYDVKM. The CDR3 extends over 14 amino acids. CDR3 residues: CASTLDLTIEKLFF. The DNA of the CDR3 is TGTGCCAGCACTCTCGACCTAACGATTGAAAAACTGTTTTTT.

This chain joins TRBV10-3 and TRBJ1-1, with no clear D. V shed 8 bases and J shed 8 bases, with 12 bases lying between them. CDR1 is ENHRY, CDR2 SYGVKD, per germline. The length of the CDR3 is 11 residues. The DNA of the CDR3 is TGTGCCATCTTTTCGGGAGTCGAAGCTTTCTTT. This translates into CAIFSGVEAFF.

This clonotype was seen many times. The gene calls are TRBV18 and TRBJ2-1, with D tentatively TRBD1 (5 bases). CDR3 length equals 14 residues. Germline-derived CDR1 and CDR2 are KGHSH and LQKENI. V lost 2 bases and J lost 3, with 8 bases in between. Here the CDR3 reads CASSPVGVYNEQFF. The CDR3 bases are TGTGCCAGCTCACCAGTAGGGGTCTACAATGAGCAGTTCTTC. Together with reference TRBV18 and TRBJ2-1, the CDR3 gives the full variable domain: NAGVMQNPRHLVRRRGQEARLRCSPMKGHSHVYWYRQLPEEGLKFMVYLQKENIIDESGMPKERFSAEFPKEGPSILRIQQVVRGDSAAYFCASSPVGVYNEQFFGPGTRLTVL.

V usage is TRBV3-1 and J usage is TRBJ1-5, with a weak D call TRBD1 (6 bases). Germline CDR1 reads LGHDT; CDR2 reads YNNKEL (reference sequence). CDR3 length equals 13 residues. V lost 3 bases and J 7 bases, leaving 10 bases between the germline ends. The CDR3 spells CASSQAGVQPQHF. CDR3 nucleotides: TGTGCCAGCAGCCAGGCAGGGGTGCAGCCCCAGCATTTT.

This chain links TRBV6-1 with TRBJ2-7, with TRBD2 matching 9 bases. The V gene end was trimmed by 11 bases and the J gene end by 5 bases; junction bases not matched to a gene: 19. This CDR3 spans 16 amino acids. Germline V gene lookup returns CDR1 MNHNS and CDR2 SASEGT. The CDR3 reads CAGQGGPGLATHEQYF. CDR3 in DNA: TGTGCCGGCCAAGGAGGGCCGGGACTAGCAACCCACGAGCAGTACTTC.

The chain links TRBV6-5 to TRBJ2-5, with D uncertain. The CDR3 covers 13 residues. Germline values: CDR1 MNHEY, CDR2 SVGAGI. The ends were cut back, 6 bases at V and 3 bases at J, with 11 bases in the middle. The CDR3 nucleotides read TGTGCCAGCAGACCCTGGACGGAAGAGACCCAGTACTTC. Protein product: CASRPWTEETQYF.

The chain recombines TRBV7-2 with TRBJ2-7, with a weak D call TRBD2 (5 bases). The V gene lost 0 bases and the J gene lost 7 bases, with 10 bases spanning the gap. This CDR3 spans 13 amino acids. CDR1 and CDR2 (germline): SGHTA, FQGNSA. The CDR3 protein is CASSLAMRDEQYF. The CDR3 DNA is TGTGCCAGCAGCTTAGCGATGAGGGATGAGCAGTACTTC.

Comments on this clonotype: Given a much more abundant clone one base away, this may be a read error. V is TRBV11-3 and J is TRBJ2-1; no clear D gene. In germline, CDR1 is SGHNT, CDR2 YENEEA. The CDR3 extends over 15 amino acids. CDR3 amino acids: CTSSFSDFSYNEQFF. The CDR3 DNA is TGTACCAGCAGCTTCTCCGACTTCTCCTACAATGAGCAGTTCTTC.

About this clonotype itself: A much more abundant neighbour one base away suggests this may be a read error. The V call is TRBV2, the J call TRBJ2-5; tentative D call: TRBD1 (6 bases). This CDR3 region has 14 residues. Germline-derived CDR1 and CDR2 are SNHLY and FYNNEI. The CDR3 DNA sequence: TGTGTCAGCAGTCGGGACATTAGACAAGAGACCCAGTACTTC. It yields the protein CVSSRDIRQETQYF.